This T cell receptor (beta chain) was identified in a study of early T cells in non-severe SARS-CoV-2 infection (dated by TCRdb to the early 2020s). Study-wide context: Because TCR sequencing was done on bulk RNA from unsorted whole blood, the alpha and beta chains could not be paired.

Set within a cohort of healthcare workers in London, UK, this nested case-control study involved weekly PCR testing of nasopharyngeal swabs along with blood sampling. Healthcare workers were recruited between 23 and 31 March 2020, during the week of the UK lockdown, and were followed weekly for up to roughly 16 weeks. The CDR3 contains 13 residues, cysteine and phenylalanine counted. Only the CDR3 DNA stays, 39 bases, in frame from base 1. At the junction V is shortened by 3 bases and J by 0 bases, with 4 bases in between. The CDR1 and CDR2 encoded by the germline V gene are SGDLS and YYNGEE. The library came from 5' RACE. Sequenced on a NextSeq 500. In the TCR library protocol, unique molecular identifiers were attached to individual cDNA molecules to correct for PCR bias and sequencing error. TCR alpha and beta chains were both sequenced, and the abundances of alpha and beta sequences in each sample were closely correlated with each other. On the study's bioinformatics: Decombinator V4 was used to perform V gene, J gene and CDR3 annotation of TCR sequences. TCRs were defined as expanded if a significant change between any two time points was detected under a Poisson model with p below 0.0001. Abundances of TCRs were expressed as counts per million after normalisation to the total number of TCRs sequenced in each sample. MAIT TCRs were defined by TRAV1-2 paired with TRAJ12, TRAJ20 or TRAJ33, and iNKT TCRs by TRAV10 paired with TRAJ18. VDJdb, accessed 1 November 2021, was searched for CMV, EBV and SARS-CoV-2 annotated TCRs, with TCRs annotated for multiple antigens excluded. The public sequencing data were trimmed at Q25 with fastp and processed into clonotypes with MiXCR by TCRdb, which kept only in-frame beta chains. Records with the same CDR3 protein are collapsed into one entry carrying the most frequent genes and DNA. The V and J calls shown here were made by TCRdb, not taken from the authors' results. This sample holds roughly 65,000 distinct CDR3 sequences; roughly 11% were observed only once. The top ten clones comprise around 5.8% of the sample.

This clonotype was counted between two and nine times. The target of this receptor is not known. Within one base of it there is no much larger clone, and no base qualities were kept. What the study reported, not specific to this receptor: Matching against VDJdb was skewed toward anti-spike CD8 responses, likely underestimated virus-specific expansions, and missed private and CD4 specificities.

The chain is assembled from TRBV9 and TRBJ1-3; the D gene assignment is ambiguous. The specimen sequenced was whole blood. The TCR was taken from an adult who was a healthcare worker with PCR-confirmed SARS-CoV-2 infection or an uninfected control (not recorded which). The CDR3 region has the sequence CASSANSGNTIYF. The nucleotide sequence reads TGTGCCAGCAGCGCCAACTCTGGAAACACCATATATTTT.